One and the same sample provided the 25 T cell receptor beta chains below, sequenced in a study of blood T cell repertoires in COVID-19. Profiling relied on immunoSEQ multiplex PCR, and the TCRdb table lists in-frame clones only, not all of them. This table holds almost 350,000 clones, roughly 87% found once. Source material: peripheral blood. These receptors all come from a woman aged 55-70 years with COVID-19, enrolled during active disease.

The rearrangement links TRBV5-1 to TRBJ1-3; weak D call: TRBD1 (5 bases). Germline loops: CDR1 SGHRS, CDR2 YFSETQ. Trimming cost V 2 bases and J 2 bases, with 11 bases left between them. The CDR3 length is 15 residues. CDR3 residues: CASSFREAPGNTIYF. CDR3 nucleotide sequence: TGCGCCAGCAGCTTCAGGGAAGCTCCTGGAAACACCATATATTTT.

Remarks on this clone: The same CDR3 also results from other DNA sequences found in this sample. V usage is TRBV27 and J usage is TRBJ1-1; possible D gene TRBD1, 5 bases. V was trimmed by 1 base and J by 1 base, leaving 13 bases between them. The CDR3 extends over 16 amino acids. Germline values: CDR1 MNHEY, CDR2 SMNVEV (reference sequence). CDR3 nucleotides: TGTGCCAGCAGTTTATTAGACAGCAGAACGAACACTGAAGCTTTCTTT. As protein: CASSLLDSRTNTEAFF.

This clone was observed a single time. V and J are TRBV7-3 and TRBJ1-3; D not resolved. This CDR3 has 13 amino acids. The V end was cut by 5 bases, the J end by 8 bases, with 13 bases between. Looked up from germline, CDR1 is SGHTA and CDR2 is FQGTGA. In DNA form, the CDR3 reads TGTGCCAGCAGCCCAGACGGAGGTGACACCATATATTTT. Translating it yields CASSPDGGDTIYF.

This chain joins TRBV19 and TRBJ1-4, with 7 positions matching TRBD1. The CDR3 length is 14 residues. The germline V gene encodes CDR1 LNHDA and CDR2 SQIVND (reference sequence). V dropped 6 bases and J dropped 5; count of bases not matched to a gene: 6. CDR3 DNA sequence: TGTGCCAGTAGAAACCGCAGGGGGAATGAAAAACTGTTTTTT. Amino acids: CASRNRRGNEKLFF.

This chain connects TRBV10-1 to TRBJ1-1; 8 bases match TRBD1. V dropped 5 bases and J dropped 1; count of bases not matched to a gene: 3. CDR3 length equals 14 residues. Germline assignment: CDR1 WNHNN and CDR2 SYGVQD (reference sequence). The CDR3 reads CASSRGTGNTEAFF. CDR3 coding DNA: TGCGCCAGCAGTCGAGGGACAGGGAACACTGAAGCTTTCTTT.

J is TRBJ1-4 and V is TRBV7-9; D unresolved. The germline V and J ends were trimmed by 4 bases and 5 bases, with 8 bases remaining between them. CDR1 is SEHNR, CDR2 FQNEAQ, per germline (reference sequence). The length of the CDR3 is 13 residues. CDR3 sequence (DNA): TGTGCCAGCAGCTCGGAGCTGAATGAAAAACTGTTTTTT. The encoded protein is CASSSELNEKLFF.

The chain has TRBV5-1 and TRBJ2-1; D is perhaps TRBD2 (5 bases). This CDR3 comprises 13 residues. V lost 5 bases to trimming and J lost 7 bases, with 13 bases between them. Germline lookup yields CDR1 SGHRS and CDR2 YFSETQ. DNA of the CDR3: TGCGCCAGCAGACGACTACGGGAAAATGAGCAGTTCTTC. This gives the protein CASRRLRENEQFF.

The chain recombines TRBV30 with TRBJ1-6; a possible D gene is TRBD1 (6 bases). Deletions cut 3 bases from V and 5 bases from J, with 17 bases between. In germline, CDR1 is GTSNPN, CDR2 SVGIG (reference sequence). This CDR3 has 16 amino acids. This CDR3 is CAWRGVGQFNNSPLHF. In nucleotides, the CDR3 is TGTGCCTGGAGGGGCGTCGGACAGTTCAATAATTCACCCCTCCACTTT.

This clone came up once. The V and J genes are TRBV7-8 and TRBJ2-2; a possible D gene is TRBD2 (7 bases). Germline V CDR1 and CDR2: SGHVS, FQNEAQ. This CDR3 comprises 17 residues. Trimming cost V 1 base and J 2 bases, with 14 bases left between them. This chain's CDR3 is CASSLEGGHLNTGELFF. Written as DNA, the CDR3 is TGTGCCAGCAGCTTAGAGGGGGGGCATCTTAACACCGGGGAGCTGTTTTTT. The variable domain in full, completed from reference TRBV7-8 and TRBJ2-2, reads GAGVSQSPRYKVAKRGQDVALRCDPISGHVSLFWYQQALGQGPEFLTYFQNEAQLDKSGLPSDRFFAERPEGSVSTLKIQRTQQEDSAVYLCASSLEGGHLNTGELFFGEGSRLTVL.

The chain has TRBV4-1 and TRBJ2-3, with D possibly being TRBD2 (6 bases). V was trimmed by 1 base and J by 0 bases, leaving 17 bases between them. CDR3 length equals 18 residues. Germline-derived CDR1 and CDR2 are MGHRA and YSYEKL. The CDR3 coding sequence is TGCGCCAGCAGCCAAGTAAGGTCGGGACTGTTAAGCACAGATACGCAGTATTTT. This encodes CASSQVRSGLLSTDTQYF.

The CDR3 coding sequence is TGCGCCAGCAGCCTACTTTTGCAGGCCTCCTACGAGCAGTACTTC. Translated: CASSLLLQASYEQYF. J is TRBJ2-7 and V is TRBV4-1; unclear D gene. V lost 4 bases and J 0 bases, leaving 13 bases between the germline ends. CDR3 length: 15 residues. In germline, CDR1 is MGHRA, CDR2 YSYEKL.

This clone appeared a single time. The chain links TRBV6-1 to TRBJ1-1; the D is unclear. V lost 1 base, J lost 2 bases, and 8 bases lay in between. Germline assignment: CDR1 MNHNS and CDR2 SASEGT. The CDR3 is made up of 14 amino acids. The CDR3 here is CASSEDIVNTEAFF. The CDR3 DNA follows: TGTGCCAGCAGTGAAGATATCGTTAACACTGAAGCTTTCTTT.

The chain links TRBV10-1 to TRBJ1-4; D is possibly TRBD1 (6 bases). The CDR3 length is 16 residues. V lost 2 bases and J 0 bases, leaving 10 bases between the germline ends. Germline V gene sequence: CDR1 WNHNN, CDR2 SYGVQD (reference sequence). CDR3: CASSEDSGATNEKLFF. The CDR3 region has the DNA TGCGCCAGCAGTGAGGACTCAGGGGCAACTAATGAAAAACTGTTTTTT.

The J gene is TRBJ2-5, the V gene TRBV5-1; tentatively, D is TRBD2 (6 bases). CDR3 length: 14 residues. The germline V and J ends were trimmed by 0 bases and 1 base, with 7 bases remaining between them. The germline V gene has CDR1 SGHRS and CDR2 YFSETQ. This CDR3 reads CASSLGGVQETQYF. The CDR3 bases are TGCGCCAGCAGCTTGGGCGGGGTCCAAGAGACCCAGTACTTC.

V and J are TRBV7-8 and TRBJ1-3, with D uncertain. Trimming pared 1 base from V and 7 bases from J, leaving 5 bases between. The CDR3 has 12 residues. Germline V gene data show CDR1 as SGHVS and CDR2 as FQNEAQ. The CDR3 loop reads CASSLGSNTIYF. The DNA for the CDR3 is TGTGCCAGCAGCTTAGGAAGCAACACCATATATTTT.

V and J are TRBV7-9 and TRBJ2-2; maybe TRBD2 (6 bases). Per the germline V gene, CDR1 is SEHNR and CDR2 is FQNEAQ (reference sequence). The CDR3 is made up of 16 amino acids. Deletions cut 5 bases from V and 1 base from J, with 14 bases between. The CDR3 loop is CASSQPGLRNTGELFF. CDR3 DNA sequence: TGTGCCAGCAGCCAACCGGGACTCAGGAACACCGGGGAGCTGTTTTTT.

This clone occurred once. The chain couples TRBV20-1 to TRBJ1-1, with unresolved D. The CDR3 contains 10 residues. Germline loops: CDR1 DFQATT, CDR2 SNEGSKA (reference sequence). Trimming stripped 5 bases from V and 4 bases from J, with 5 bases between. DNA of the CDR3: TGCAGTGCTTCGGGCACTGAAGCTTTCTTT. It translates to CSASGTEAFF.

The chain couples TRBV5-1 to TRBJ2-1, with no clear D. This CDR3 spans 13 amino acids. V lost 2 bases, J lost 5 bases, and 8 bases lay in between. CDR1 and CDR2 (germline): SGHRS, YFSETQ. In DNA, the CDR3 is TGCGCCAGCAGCTTCACAGCAGACAATGAGCAGTTCTTC. Protein: CASSFTADNEQFF.

This chain links TRBV11-2 with TRBJ1-5; a weak D match, TRBD1 (5 bases). CDR3 length: 16 residues. Deletions cut 0 bases from V and 4 bases from J, with 13 bases between. Germline assignment: CDR1 SGHAT and CDR2 FQNNGV. The CDR3 reads CASSLDGGQGNQPQHF. CDR3 in DNA: TGTGCCAGCAGCTTAGATGGCGGCCAGGGAAATCAGCCCCAGCATTTT.

The chain links TRBV2 to TRBJ1-2, with D maybe TRBD1 (5 bases). Germline assignment: CDR1 SNHLY and CDR2 FYNNEI. V was shortened by 6 bases and J by 0 bases, with 11 bases between the two germline ends. This CDR3 has 14 amino acids. In DNA, the CDR3 is TGTGCCAGCAGGAGGACACTATCTAACTATGGCTACACCTTC. This codes for CASRRTLSNYGYTF.

The chain is built from TRBV15 and TRBJ2-2; a possible D gene is TRBD1 (6 bases). This CDR3 is built from 15 residues. Germline V lookup: CDR1 LNHNV, CDR2 YYDKDF (reference sequence). V was pared by 0 bases and J by 6 bases, with 11 bases between. CDR3 DNA: TGTGCCACCAGCAGAGACGTACAGGGCTCCGGGGAGCTGTTTTTT. Amino acid sequence: CATSRDVQGSGELFF.

The genes are TRBV5-1 and TRBJ2-5, with 11 bases matching TRBD2. The CDR3 contains 17 residues. Per germline, CDR1 SGHRS and CDR2 YFSETQ. J lost 3 bases, V lost 1 base, and 8 bases had no gene match. This CDR3 is CASSLRGTSGAKETQYF. The CDR3 DNA reads TGCGCCAGCAGCTTGAGGGGGACTAGCGGAGCTAAAGAGACCCAGTACTTC.

With regard to this clone: The same CDR3 also results from other DNA sequences found in this sample. This rearrangement joins TRBV7-9 to TRBJ1-1; D gene uncertain. Germline assignment: CDR1 SEHNR and CDR2 FQNEAQ (reference sequence). The CDR3 has 14 residues. Trimming stripped 1 base from V and 1 base from J, with 7 bases between. CDR3 amino acids: CASSLVRGNTEAFF. CDR3 DNA: TGTGCCAGCAGCTTAGTGCGGGGGAACACTGAAGCTTTCTTT.

The chain employs TRBV28 and TRBJ2-3; D unresolved. The germline V gene has CDR1 MDHEN and CDR2 SYDVKM. The CDR3 has 12 residues. The V gene lost 5 bases and the J gene lost 3 bases, with 6 bases spanning the gap. The CDR3 sequence: CASSIPTDTQYF. The CDR3 DNA sequence: TGTGCCAGCAGTATCCCTACAGATACGCAGTATTTT.

The chain links TRBV6-6 to TRBJ1-5; 8 bases agree with TRBD1. The CDR3 contains 17 residues. Trimming at V came to 5 bases and at J to 0 bases, leaving 9 bases not matched to a gene. Germline-derived CDR1 and CDR2 are MNHNY and SVGAGI (reference sequence). The CDR3 protein is CASSQDREGYSNQPQHF. For the CDR3, the DNA is TGTGCCAGCAGTCAGGACAGGGAGGGGTATAGCAATCAGCCCCAGCATTTT.